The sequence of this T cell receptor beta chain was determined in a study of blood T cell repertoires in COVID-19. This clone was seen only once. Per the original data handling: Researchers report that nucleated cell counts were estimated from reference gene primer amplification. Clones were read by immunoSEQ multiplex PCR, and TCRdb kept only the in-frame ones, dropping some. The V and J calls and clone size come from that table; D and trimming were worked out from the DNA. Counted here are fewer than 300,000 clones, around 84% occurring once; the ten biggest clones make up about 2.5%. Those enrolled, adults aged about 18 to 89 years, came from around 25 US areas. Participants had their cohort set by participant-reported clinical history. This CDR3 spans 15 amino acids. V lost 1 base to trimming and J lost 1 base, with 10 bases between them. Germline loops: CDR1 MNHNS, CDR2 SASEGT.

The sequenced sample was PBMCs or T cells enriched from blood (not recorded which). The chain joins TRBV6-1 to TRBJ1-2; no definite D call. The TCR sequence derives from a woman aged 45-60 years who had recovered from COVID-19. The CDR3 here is CASSEDSFVNYGYTF. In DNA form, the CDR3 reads TGTGCCAGCAGTGAAGACAGTTTTGTTAACTATGGCTACACCTTC.